Described below is a single T cell receptor (beta chain) sequence and its context. Its antigen is unknown. Trimming stripped 6 bases from V and 4 bases from J, with 19 bases between. Germline V CDR1 and CDR2: SGDLS, YYNGEE. The CDR3 contains 15 residues. These data are taken from a study of cytomegalovirus exposure and HLA in healthy donors. General study results and limits: Later on, analysis showed that most CMV-associated TCR beta chains appeared to be HLA-restricted. Presence/absence analyses assumed roughly uniform sequencing depth across donors, which may not hold. Productive status was seen about 87% or about 30% of the time for most TCR beta V segments in an earlier analysis.

The PCR was carried out with 60 Vbeta primers and 13 Jbeta primers. Clones were sequenced by immunoSEQ multiplex PCR, and TCRdb holds only the in-frame ones, with some missing. The data contain 140,000 to 150,000 clones, roughly 9.4% of them seen just once; the ten biggest clones take up over 1.5%. V usage is TRBV9 and J usage is TRBJ2-5; a weak D match, TRBD1 (8 bases). The sequence was obtained from a male donor in good health and CMV-seronegative. Sequencing was performed on PBMCs. The DNA of the CDR3 is TGTGCCAGCACCCAGGGGGCGGGGGTTGGAGAGACCCAGTACTTC. As protein: CASTQGAGVGETQYF.